Listed below are T cell receptor beta chains from one sample, sequenced in a study of beta chain features in type 1 diabetes. The table came from immunoSEQ multiplex PCR; TCRdb's copy has only in-frame clones and leaves some out. The table lists about 230,000 clones, roughly 17% of them singletons. The sample taken for sequencing was naive CD4+ T cells from blood. These receptors were taken from a man younger than 40 with type 1 diabetes. The CDR3 runs from the conserved cysteine through the conserved F or W. D genes are given only for firm matches. Size values are once, few and many counts, or a class for expanded clones, and some rows have none.

TRBV30	TRBJ1-1	-	-	TGTGCCTGGGACGAAGGGACGCGGGCGACTGAAGCTTTCTTT	CAWDEGTRATEAFF
TRBV5-1	TRBJ2-2	-	-	TGCGCCAGCAGCCCTGACAGCCCTCTTACCGGGGAGCTGTTTTTT	CASSPDSPLTGELFF
TRBV11-2	TRBJ2-2	-	few	TGTGCCAGCAGCTTAGGGCGGGAGCTGTTTTTT	CASSLGRELFF
TRBV5-6	TRBJ2-1	-	-	TGTGCCAGCAGCTTGCTCAGAGACAGTGAGCAGTTCTTC	CASSLLRDSEQFF
TRBV29-1	TRBJ2-7	TRBD1	-	TGCAGCGGCGGACAGGGGGCCCACGAGCAGTACTTC	CSGGQGAHEQYF
TRBV28	TRBJ1-5	-	-	TGTGCCAGCAGTTCCGGGCAGGGCAATCAGCCCCAGCATTTT	CASSSGQGNQPQHF
TRBV10-3	TRBJ1-2	-	-	TGTGCCATCAGTGGGGGAGCTGGACGGACCACAACTGGCTACACCTTC	CAISGGAGRTTTGYTF
TRBV7-2	TRBJ2-5	-	-	TGTGCCAGCAGCCCCCAGTTGGGCAGGGGACAAGAGACCCAGTACTTC	CASSPQLGRGQETQYF
TRBV25-1	TRBJ2-3	TRBD1	-	TGTGCCAGCAGTGAGACAGGGGTGGCAGATACGCAGTATTTT	CASSETGVADTQYF
TRBV25-1	TRBJ1-2	TRBD1	-	TGTGCCAGCAGTGAATGGAGGGGGCGAAGCTATGGCTACACCTTC	CASSEWRGRSYGYTF
TRBV29-1	TRBJ1-1	TRBD1	-	TGCAGCGTGGGACAGGTGATTAACACTGAAGCTTTCTTT	CSVGQVINTEAFF
TRBV29-1	TRBJ2-1	-	few	TGCAGCGTTTTGCCGGGCGGCAATGAGCAGTTCTTC	CSVLPGGNEQFF
TRBV7-2	TRBJ1-2	-	-	TGTGCCAGCAGCTTAGTCCCACAAGGGCATGGCTACACCTTC	CASSLVPQGHGYTF
TRBV2	TRBJ2-3	-	few	TGTGCCAGCAAACTTCTAGCAGATACGCAGTATTTT	CASKLLADTQYF
TRBV25-1	TRBJ2-3	TRBD2	few	TGTGCCAGCAGTGCCCTAGCGGGAGGGCCTAGCACAGATACGCAGTATTTT	CASSALAGGPSTDTQYF
TRBV28	TRBJ2-5	TRBD1	few	TGTGCCAGCAGTCCAGGGACAGCAGATCAAGAGACCCAGTACTTC	CASSPGTADQETQYF
TRBV4-1	TRBJ2-1	-	-	TGCGCCAGCAGCCAAGGGCCTTCCAGCTCCTACAATGAGCAGTTCTTC	CASSQGPSSSYNEQFF
TRBV5-4	TRBJ1-5	TRBD1	-	TGTGCCAGCAGCGTGGACAGGGGGTATCAGCCCCAGCATTTT	CASSVDRGYQPQHF
TRBV30	TRBJ1-1	-	few	TGTGCCTGGAGTGGTTCCACTGAAGCTTTCTTT	CAWSGSTEAFF
TRBV5-1	TRBJ2-5	-	few	TGCGCCAGCAGCTTCCGGGTCGACCAAGAGACCCAGTACTTC	CASSFRVDQETQYF
TRBV5-1	TRBJ2-5	-	-	TGCGCCAGCAGCTCCACGGGGCAGGAGACCCAGTACTTC	CASSSTGQETQYF
TRBV29-1	TRBJ2-1	-	-	TGCAGCGCTGGGTGGGGGCGCGAGCAGTTCTTC	CSAGWGREQFF
TRBV9	TRBJ1-4	-	-	TGTGCCAGCAGCAGAGGGGACTACGAAAAACTGTTTTTT	CASSRGDYEKLFF
TRBV18	TRBJ2-7	-	once	TGTGCCAGCTCACCACCTACCGGAGCCTACGAGCAGTACTTC	CASSPPTGAYEQYF
TRBV10-3	TRBJ2-4	-	-	TGTGCCATCAGTGAGTCAAGATCGGGAAACATTCAGTACTTC	CAISESRSGNIQYF
TRBV25-1	TRBJ2-7	-	-	TGTGCCAGCAGTCTACCGGGACGATACGAGCAGTACTTC	CASSLPGRYEQYF
TRBV29-1	TRBJ1-3	-	-	TGCAGCGCCCCAACAGGAAACACCATATATTTT	CSAPTGNTIYF
TRBV29-1	TRBJ1-1	-	few	TGCAGCGCGGGTGGGGGAAGGGGAACTGAAGCTTTCTTT	CSAGGGRGTEAFF